These 3 T cell receptor beta chains came from one sample sequenced in a study of cytomegalovirus exposure and HLA in healthy donors. PCR involved 60 Vbeta and 13 Jbeta primers. TCRdb keeps only in-frame clones here, not all; method: immunoSEQ multiplex PCR. In the table there are 150,000 or so clones, about 84% of which are singletons. Input material: PBMCs. These receptors were taken from a woman aged 35 to 49 in good health and CMV-seropositive.

This clone was seen a single time. In nucleotides, the CDR3 is TGTGCCAGCTTAAGACATGCCGGGACGGACTATAGTGCGCAGTACTTC. It is translated as CASLRHAGTDYSAQYF. This chain links TRBV2 with TRBJ2-7; TRBD2 is a possible D gene (6 bases). This CDR3 has 16 amino acids. V was cut by 8 bases and J by 9 bases, with 29 bases left in between. Looked up from germline, CDR1 is SNHLY and CDR2 is FYNNEI.

This chain links TRBV5-1 with TRBJ2-5; perhaps TRBD1 as D (6 bases). The CDR3 length is 16 residues. V lost 0 bases and J lost 8, with 20 bases in between. The germline V gene encodes CDR1 SGHRS and CDR2 YFSETQ. The CDR3 DNA reads as TGCGCCAGCAGCTTGGGGACAGTCTCAGCCAAGACCACCCAGTACTTC. This translates into CASSLGTVSAKTTQYF.

This clone was observed once. V is TRBV7-8 and J is TRBJ2-3; TRBD2 might be the D (5 bases). This CDR3 has 13 amino acids. The V gene's germline CDR1 is SGHVS and CDR2 FQNEAQ. Trimming stripped 5 bases from V and 3 bases from J, with 9 bases between. The CDR3 spells CASSPTRTDTQYF. CDR3 nucleotide sequence: TGTGCCAGCAGCCCCACTAGGACAGATACGCAGTATTTT.